The 7 T cell receptor beta chains below come from one sample, sequenced in a study of vaccination and CD4 T cells after COVID-19. Cultured CD4+ T-cell DNA underwent Oncomine TCR Beta short-read sequencing. TCRdb re-analysed the PCR reads in MiXCR, keeping a single row per CDR3 protein. The sample lists approximately 16,000 distinct CDR3 sequences; around half were seen once. Their specific antigens are unknown. Treatment: roughly ten-day PBMC culture with coronavirus spike peptide pools or control peptides (ViraFEST assay). The input for sequencing was CD4+ T cells from blood, cultured in vitro, taken before SARS-CoV-2 vaccination. The receptors were gathered from a human donor who had recovered from COVID-19.

J is TRBJ1-2 and V is TRBV28; 7 bases match TRBD1. The V and J ends lost 5 bases and 3 bases, in that order; junction bases with no gene match: 9. This CDR3 contains 15 residues. Germline CDR1 is MDHEN and CDR2 is SYDVKM. The chain's CDR3 is CASSAVDRVYYGYTF. In DNA form, the CDR3 reads TGTGCCAGCAGTGCAGTTGACAGGGTATACTATGGCTACACCTTC.

In nucleotides, the CDR3 is TGTGCCAGCAGCTTCGCCCGACAGGGGAGGGCGGGGAACACTGAAGCTTTCTTT. Translating it yields CASSFARQGRAGNTEAFF. The chain carries TRBV7-9 and TRBJ1-1, with 8 bases aligning to TRBD1. Losses at the gene ends were 3 bases for V and 1 base for J; bases not matched to a gene: 13. The CDR3 contains 18 residues. Germline loops: CDR1 SEHNR, CDR2 FQNEAQ (reference sequence). The whole variable domain, remainder taken from reference TRBV7-9 and TRBJ1-1, is DTGVSQNPRHKITKRGQNVTFRCDPISEHNRLYWYRQTLGQGPEFLTYFQNEAQLEKSRLLSDRFSAERPKGSFSTLEIQRTEQGDSAMYLCASSFARQGRAGNTEAFFGQGTRLTVV.

This clonotype was seen a handful of times. J is TRBJ1-3 and V is TRBV4-2, with unresolved D. Germline lookup yields CDR1 LGHNA and CDR2 YNFKEQ. The CDR3 spans 13 residues. Deletions cut 7 bases from V and 0 bases from J, with 7 bases between. The CDR3: CASTPNSGNTIYF. Here the CDR3 DNA reads TGTGCCAGCACCCCTAACTCTGGAAACACCATATATTTT.

This clonotype appeared a few times. The CDR3 loop is CASSRFQQGRNQPQHF. The CDR3 DNA follows: TGTGCCAGCAGCCGCTTCCAACAGGGGCGCAATCAGCCCCAGCATTTT. V usage is TRBV7-8 and J usage is TRBJ1-5, with 7 bases that match TRBD1. Losses at the gene ends were 5 bases for V and 2 bases for J; bases not matched to a gene: 9. Per germline, CDR1 SGHVS and CDR2 FQNEAQ. CDR3 length equals 16 residues.

In nucleotides, the CDR3 is TGTGCCAGCACTTTTTCTGGGGCCAACGTCCTGACTTTC. Translating gives CASTFSGANVLTF. The V gene is TRBV12-3 or TRBV12-4, the J gene TRBJ2-6; D is unclear. V lost 7 bases to trimming and J lost 1 base, with 5 bases between them. CDR3 length: 13 residues.

This chain joins TRBV20-1 and TRBJ2-7; D is undetermined. CDR3 length equals 15 residues. Germline loops: CDR1 DFQATT, CDR2 SNEGSKA (reference sequence). V gave up 0 bases and J gave up 3 bases, with 15 bases separating them. The CDR3 protein is CSARDARMGNYEQYF. The CDR3 coding sequence is TGCAGTGCTAGAGACGCCAGGATGGGGAACTACGAGCAGTACTTC.

The CDR3 loop is CASSYAYNTEAFF. CDR3 bases: TGTGCCAGCAGTTACGCCTATAACACTGAAGCTTTCTTT. This rearrangement joins TRBV6-5 to TRBJ1-1; D uncertain. The V gene's germline CDR1 is MNHEY and CDR2 SVGAGI. Trimming removed 2 bases at V and 2 bases at J, with 6 bases between. The CDR3 covers 13 residues.